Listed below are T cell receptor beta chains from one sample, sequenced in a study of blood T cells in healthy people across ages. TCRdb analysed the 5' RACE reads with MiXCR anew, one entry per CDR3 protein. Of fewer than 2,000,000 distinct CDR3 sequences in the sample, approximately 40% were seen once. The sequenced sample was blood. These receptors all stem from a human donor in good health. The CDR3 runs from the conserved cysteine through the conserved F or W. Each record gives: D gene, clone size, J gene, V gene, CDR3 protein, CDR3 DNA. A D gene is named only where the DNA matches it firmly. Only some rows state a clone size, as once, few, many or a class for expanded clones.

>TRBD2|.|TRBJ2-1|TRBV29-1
CSVEPSGGADEQFF
TGCAGCGTTGAACCTAGCGGGGGGGCCGATGAGCAGTTCTTC
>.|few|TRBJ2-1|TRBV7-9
CASSLVLVEQFF
TGTGCCAGCAGCTTAGTGCTGGTTGAGCAGTTCTTC
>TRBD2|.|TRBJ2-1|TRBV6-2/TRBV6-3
CASSYDPSGGDYYNEQFF
TGTGCCAGCAGTTACGACCCTAGCGGGGGGGACTACTACAATGAGCAGTTCTTC
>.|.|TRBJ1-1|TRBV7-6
CASSFTRGEGVGTEAFF
TGTGCCAGCAGCTTCACCCGTGGGGAGGGGGTGGGCACTGAAGCTTTCTTT
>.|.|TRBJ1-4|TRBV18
CASSGHHLATNEKLFF
TGTGCCAGCTCAGGACATCACCTTGCAACTAATGAAAAACTGTTTTTT
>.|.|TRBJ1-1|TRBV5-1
CASALGNTEAFF
TGCGCCAGCGCTTTGGGTAACACTGAAGCTTTCTTT
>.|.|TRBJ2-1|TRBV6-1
CASSEDSGGRAEQFF
TGTGCCAGCAGTGAAGATAGTGGGGGGCGCGCTGAGCAGTTCTTC
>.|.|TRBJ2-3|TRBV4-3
CASSPHYTDTQYF
TGCGCCAGCAGTCCACATTACACAGATACGCAGTATTTT
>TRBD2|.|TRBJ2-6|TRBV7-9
CASSLAGAFSGANVLTF
TGTGCCAGCAGCCTAGCGGGGGCCTTCTCTGGGGCCAACGTCCTGACTTTC
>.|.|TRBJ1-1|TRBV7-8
CASSPNRNRTEAFF
TGTGCCAGCAGCCCAAACAGGAACAGGACTGAAGCTTTCTTT
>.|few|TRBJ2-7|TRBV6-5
CASRADSWTPYEQYF
TGTGCCAGCAGGGCGGACAGTTGGACTCCTTACGAGCAGTACTTC
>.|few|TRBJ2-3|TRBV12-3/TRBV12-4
CASTLLTDTQYF
TGTGCCAGCACCTTACTCACAGATACGCAGTATTTT
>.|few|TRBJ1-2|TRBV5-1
CASSSGAAVTYYGYTF
TGCGCCAGCAGCTCCGGAGCGGCAGTTACATACTATGGCTACACCTTC
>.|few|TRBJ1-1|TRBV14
CASSHPWDIWGNTEAFF
TGTGCCAGCAGCCACCCCTGGGACATCTGGGGGAACACTGAAGCTTTCTTT
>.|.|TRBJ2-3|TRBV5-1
CASSLSGSPRVDTQYF
TGCGCCAGCAGCTTGTCGGGATCACCTAGGGTCGATACGCAGTATTTT
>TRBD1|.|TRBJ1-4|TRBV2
CASSDDRGYDEKLFF
TGTGCCAGCAGTGACGACAGGGGATATGATGAAAAACTGTTTTTT
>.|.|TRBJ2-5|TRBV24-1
CATSDTTLGQQETQYF
TGTGCCACCAGTGATACTACTCTTGGACAGCAAGAGACCCAGTACTTC
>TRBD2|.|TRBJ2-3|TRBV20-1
CSASDSGGYTDTQYF
TGCAGTGCTAGTGATAGCGGGGGTTACACAGATACGCAGTATTTT
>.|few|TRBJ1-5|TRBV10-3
CAISDGRHYSNQPQHF
TGTGCCATCAGTGATGGCAGACACTATAGCAATCAGCCCCAGCATTTT
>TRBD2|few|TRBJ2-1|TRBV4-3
CASSQDLAGLTYNEQFF
TGCGCCAGCAGCCAAGATCTAGCGGGGCTCACCTACAATGAGCAGTTCTTC
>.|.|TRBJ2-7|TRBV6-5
CASKPHHSYEQYF
TGTGCCAGCAAGCCACATCACTCCTACGAGCAGTACTTC
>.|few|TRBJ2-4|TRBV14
CASSQVIGKIQYF
TGTGCCAGCAGCCAAGTGATAGGGAAGATTCAGTACTTC
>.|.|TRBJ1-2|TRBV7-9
CASSLVTVSGYTF
TGTGCCAGCAGCTTAGTAACAGTCTCTGGCTACACCTTC
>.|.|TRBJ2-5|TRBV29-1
CSVLGLKETQYF
TGCAGCGTTCTGGGGCTAAAAGAGACCCAGTACTTC
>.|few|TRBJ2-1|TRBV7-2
CASSPDRVLSHEQFF
TGTGCCAGCAGCCCCGACCGGGTTTTGAGCCATGAGCAGTTCTTC
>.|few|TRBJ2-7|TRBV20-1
CSESGLSSYERYF
TGCAGTGAGAGCGGGTTGAGCTCCTACGAGCGGTACTTC
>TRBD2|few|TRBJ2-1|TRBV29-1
CSVEKVAGGYNEQFF
TGCAGCGTTGAAAAGGTAGCGGGGGGCTACAATGAGCAGTTCTTC
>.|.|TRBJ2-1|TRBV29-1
CSVDFGGPLNEQFF
TGCAGCGTTGATTTCGGGGGCCCCCTCAATGAGCAGTTCTTC
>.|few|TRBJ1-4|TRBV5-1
CASSSASGTIDATNEKLFF
TGCGCCAGCAGCTCTGCCTCCGGGACAATCGATGCAACTAATGAAAAACTGTTTTTT
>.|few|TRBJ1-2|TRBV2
CASSEGGLSYGYTF
TGTGCCAGCAGTGAAGGGGGACTTTCCTATGGCTACACCTTC
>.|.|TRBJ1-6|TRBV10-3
CAISEGFSYNSPLHF
TGTGCCATCAGTGAGGGCTTTTCCTATAATTCACCCCTCCACTTT
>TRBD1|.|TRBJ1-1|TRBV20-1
CSAVGTGGFSEAFF
TGCAGTGCTGTTGGGACAGGGGGCTTTAGTGAAGCTTTCTTT
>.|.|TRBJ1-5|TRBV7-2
CASSLILGTDQPQHF
TGTGCCAGCAGCCTTATACTGGGAACGGATCAGCCCCAGCATTTT
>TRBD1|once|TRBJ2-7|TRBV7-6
CASSLARTGWGTEQYF
TGTGCCAGCAGTTTAGCCAGGACAGGATGGGGAACCGAGCAGTACTTC
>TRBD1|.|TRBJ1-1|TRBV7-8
CASSLRDRGSNTEAFF
TGTGCCAGCAGCTTAAGGGACAGGGGTTCGAACACTGAAGCTTTCTTT
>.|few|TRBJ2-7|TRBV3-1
CASSHLTEQYF
TGTGCCAGCAGCCACCTGACCGAGCAGTACTTC
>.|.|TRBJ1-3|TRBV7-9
CASSLARGAGNTIYF
TGTGCCAGCAGCTTAGCGAGGGGTGCTGGGAACACCATATATTTT
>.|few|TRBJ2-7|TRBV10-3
CAISENPVGEQYF
TGTGCCATCAGTGAAAACCCGGTGGGCGAGCAGTACTTC
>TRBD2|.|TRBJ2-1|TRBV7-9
CASSSPMTSGDEQFF
TGTGCCAGCAGCTCCCCGATGACTAGCGGGGATGAGCAGTTCTTC
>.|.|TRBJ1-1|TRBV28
CASYSGNTEAFF
TGTGCCAGTTACAGCGGGAACACTGAAGCTTTCTTT